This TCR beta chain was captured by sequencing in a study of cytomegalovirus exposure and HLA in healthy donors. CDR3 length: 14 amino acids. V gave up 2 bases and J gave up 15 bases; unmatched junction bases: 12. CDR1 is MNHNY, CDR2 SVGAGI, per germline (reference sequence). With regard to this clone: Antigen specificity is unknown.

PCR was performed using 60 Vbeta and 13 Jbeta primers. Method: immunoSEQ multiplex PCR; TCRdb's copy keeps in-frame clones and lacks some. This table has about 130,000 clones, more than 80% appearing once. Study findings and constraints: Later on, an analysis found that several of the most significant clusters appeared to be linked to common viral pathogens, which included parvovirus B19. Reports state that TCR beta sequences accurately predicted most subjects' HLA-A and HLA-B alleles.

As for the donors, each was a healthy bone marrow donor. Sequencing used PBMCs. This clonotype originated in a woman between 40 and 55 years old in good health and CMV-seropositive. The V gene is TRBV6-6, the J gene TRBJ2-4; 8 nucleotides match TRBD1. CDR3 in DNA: TGTGCCAGCAGTTACGGACAGGGACGAGAGGACCGGTACTTC. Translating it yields CASSYGQGREDRYF.